This T cell receptor beta chain was found in a study of blood T cell repertoires in COVID-19 (dated by TCRdb to the early 2020s). For the wider study: Samples from collaborators originated in the United States, Italy and Spain and spanned both the acute and convalescent phases of COVID-19. The material from the prospective study consisted of cDNA or gDNA derived from T cells, B-cell-depleted T cells, or PBMCs. The dataset comprised deeply sampled blood TCRbeta repertoires from subjects exposed to, actively infected with, or recovered from COVID-19. The repertoires were made available in a free public database intended to serve as a resource for research on the immune response to SARS-CoV-2. The samples were drawn from two sources: the first 160 participants of the ongoing ImmuneRACE study, and about 1,300 subjects contributed by 6 global collaborators. A de-identified subject ID, COVID-19 status, age in years and sex were almost always included in the sample metadata. Where available, HLA class I and class II types were obtained from metadata supplied by the sample provider rather than from assay-based typing. Findings and caveats that apply to the study as a whole: How much clinical and demographic metadata was included differed by source and by participant, and the metadata was provided uncurated.

TCRbeta CDR3 regions were amplified from genomic DNA by means of the immunoSEQ Assay, a bias-controlled multiplex PCR. In the source study's methods: The number of nucleated cells in each sample was estimated by amplification of reference gene primers within the assay. To quantify the absolute abundance of each unique TCRbeta CDR3 rearrangement, sequence reads were collapsed and filtered. For each sample, productive Simpson clonality was calculated as the square root of Simpson's diversity index across productive rearrangements. TCRdb limited this immuneACCESS table to in-frame rearrangements with V and J called. A share of clones is missing; checked studies link under half to unresolved V genes, and the rest is unexplained. V, J and clone size are those of that table, while D and trimming were read from the DNA. The sample table contains some 60,000 clones; only one count was recorded for over 60% of them. Of the sample, about 20% falls within the top ten clones.

As encoded in the germline V gene, CDR1 is ENHRY while CDR2 is SYGVKD. From its cysteine to its phenylalanine, the CDR3 spans 17 amino acids. Only the CDR3 region is kept as DNA, spanning 51 bases read in frame from base 1. V is cut back by 6 bases and J by 1 base, with 4 bases in the junction unmatched. One collaborating source in Seattle enrolled patients during active infection and followed them longitudinally through the course of disease. Whole blood was collected in K2EDTA tubes by collaborating institutions according to the institutions' own protocols. For TCRbeta analysis, collaborators shipped samples in one of three forms: frozen whole blood, isolated PBMCs, or DNA extracted from either of those sample types. This clone was seen only once. No cognate antigen has been identified for it. No qualities accompany the bases; no much larger clone lies one base away.

The origin of this receptor is a man aged 25 to 40 with COVID-19, enrolled during active disease. Recombination joined TRBV10-3 with TRBJ2-2; 14 central nucleotides agree with TRBD2. The sample was peripheral blood. The nucleotides read TGTGCCATCAGGGGACTAGCGGGGGCTAAGAACACCGGGGAGCTGTTTTTT. It specifies CAIRGLAGAKNTGELFF.